One and the same sample provided the 10 T cell receptor beta chains below, sequenced in a study of CD4 T cells in relation to SARS-CoV-2 and coronaviruses. The unexposed donors gave CD4+ T cells in about 2011-2019, prior to COVID-19. CD4+ T cells were isolated from the cells after 10 days of culture. No antigens are known for them. This table comes from immunoSEQ multiplex PCR, and its TCRdb copy is limited to in-frame clones, with some not included. Here the sample spans 24,000 or so clones, 75% to 85% being singletons. The material sequenced was CD4+ T cells from PBMCs, cultured in vitro. These receptors were obtained from a human donor in good health.

V usage is TRBV5-1 and J usage is TRBJ1-3; 7 bases align to TRBD1. The CDR3 loop spans 16 amino acids. The V gene end was trimmed by 5 bases and the J gene end by 4 bases; junction bases not matched to a gene: 12. Germline V gives CDR1 SGHRS, CDR2 YFSETQ. CDR3 amino acids: CASSPLQGGSGNTIYF. DNA for the CDR3: TGCGCCAGCAGTCCCTTGCAAGGGGGCTCAGGAAACACCATATATTTT.

On this clone itself: The junction departs from germline at one end; a sequencing error may be responsible. The chain couples TRBV2 to TRBJ2-2; TRBD2 is a possible D gene (6 bases). Germline V gives CDR1 SNHLY, CDR2 FYNNEI. The CDR3 runs 14 residues. The CDR3 loop reads CASLGTSNTGELFF. For the CDR3, the DNA is TGTGCCAGCTTGGGGACTTCGAACACCGGGGAACTGTTTTTT.

This clone was seen a handful of times. The V and J genes are TRBV7-9 and TRBJ2-1; possible D gene TRBD1, 6 bases. With 5 bases removed from V and 3 bases from J, the gap between germline ends came to 8 bases. Germline loops: CDR1 SEHNR, CDR2 FQNEAQ (reference sequence). This CDR3 has 13 residues. This CDR3 reads CASSPDSYNEQFF. Here the CDR3 DNA reads TGTGCCAGCAGCCCGGACAGCTACAATGAGCAGTTCTTC.

The rearrangement joins TRBV28 to TRBJ1-5; D is perhaps TRBD1 (6 bases). CDR1 is MDHEN, CDR2 SYDVKM, per germline. V was clipped by 5 bases and J by 0 bases, with 14 bases between them. The CDR3 has 16 amino acids. CDR3 in amino acids: CASSLGTTNSNQPQHF. In nucleotides, the CDR3 is TGTGCCAGCAGTCTAGGGACAACTAATAGCAATCAGCCCCAGCATTTT. Full variable domain (outside the CDR3, taken from reference TRBV28 and TRBJ1-5): DVKVTQSSRYLVKRTGEKVFLECVQDMDHENMFWYRQDPGLGLRLIYFSYDVKMKEKGDIPEGYSVSREKKERFSLILESASTNQTSMYLCASSLGTTNSNQPQHFGDGTRLSIL.

This clone was detected once. J is TRBJ1-2 and V is TRBV6-5; 8 bases agree with TRBD1. J gave up 5 bases and V 2 bases, and 7 bases lay outside the gene matches. This CDR3 region has 15 residues. Germline V gene data show CDR1 as MNHEY and CDR2 as SVGAGI. Here the CDR3 DNA reads TGTGCCAGCAGTTACCTTCCGGACAGGGCGTATGGCTACACCTTC. Amino acid sequence: CASSYLPDRAYGYTF.

This chain links TRBV4-3 with TRBJ2-3; D not resolved. Germline values: CDR1 LGHNA, CDR2 YSLEER. This CDR3 region has 14 residues. The V gene lost 3 bases and the J gene lost 0 bases, with 7 bases spanning the gap. CDR3: CASSHLDSTDTQYF. The CDR3 DNA follows: TGCGCCAGCAGCCACCTGGACAGCACAGATACGCAGTATTTT.

The rearrangement joins TRBV5-1 to TRBJ1-1; D ambiguous. The length of the CDR3 is 13 residues. Trimming left V 4 bases short and J 1 base short, with 8 bases between. Germline CDR1 reads SGHRS; CDR2 reads YFSETQ. Here the CDR3 reads CASSLPGNTEAFF. The CDR3 region has the DNA TGCGCCAGCAGCCTCCCCGGGAACACTGAAGCTTTCTTT.

Concerning this clone itself: One end of the junction does not line up with germline, which may come from a read error. The chain is built from TRBV6-2 or TRBV6-3 and TRBJ1-1, with no clear D. CDR3 length equals 13 residues. CDR1 is MNHEY, CDR2 SVGEGT, per germline. The CDR3: CASSFTTYTEAFF. Written as DNA, the CDR3 is TGTGCCAGCAGTTTCACGACGTACACGGAAGCTTTCTTT.

The sample holds one count of this clone. The CDR3 DNA is TGCGCCAGCAGCTTACGTGCAGCGGCCTCCTCCTACGAGCAGTACTTC. Translating gives CASSLRAAASSYEQYF. The rearrangement joins TRBV5-1 to TRBJ2-7, with D tentatively TRBD2 (5 bases). V lost 2 bases to trimming and J lost 0 bases, with 15 bases between them. This CDR3 comprises 16 residues. The V gene's germline CDR1 is SGHRS and CDR2 YFSETQ.

This clone has a handful of counts. CDR3 nucleotides: TGTGCCAGCAGTCATGTACGGCGGGAGCAGTTCTTC. This encodes CASSHVRREQFF. The chain links TRBV14 to TRBJ2-1, with D hard to call. CDR3 size: 12 residues. The V end was cut by 6 bases, the J end by 10 bases, with 13 bases between. Germline loops: CDR1 SGHDN, CDR2 FVKESK. Together with reference TRBV14 and TRBJ2-1, the CDR3 gives the full variable domain: EAGVTQFPSHSVIEKGQTVTLRCDPISGHDNLYWYRRVMGKEIKFLLHFVKESKQDESGMPNNRFLAERTGGTYSTLKVQPAELEDSGVYFCASSHVRREQFFGPGTRLTVL.